This entry is about one T cell receptor beta chain. The germline V gene encodes CDR1 SGHDN and CDR2 FVKESK. The CDR3 runs 13 residues. Trimming shortened V by 4 bases and J by 5 bases, and 8 bases separated the two germline ends. These data originate in a study of blood T cell repertoires in COVID-19. Across the study: From the United States, Italy and Spain came samples of acute and convalescent COVID-19.

Measured with immunoSEQ multiplex PCR; TCRdb has only the in-frame clones, and not every one. This table has 350,000 to 450,000 clones, about 87% appearing once. The sample taken for sequencing was peripheral blood. This clonotype was sampled from a woman aged 55-69 years with COVID-19, enrolled during active disease. This sequence joins TRBV14 and TRBJ1-4; D perhaps matches TRBD1 (6 bases). CDR3 amino acids: CASSRTENEKLFF. The CDR3 DNA is TGTGCCAGCAGCCGGACAGAGAATGAAAAACTGTTTTTT.